These 16 T cell receptor beta chains originate from one sample sequenced in a study of cytotoxic CD8 clonotypes in ibrutinib-treated CLL. Only in-frame clones appear in the TCRdb table, and some are missing; sequencing was by immunoSEQ multiplex PCR. This sample yields around 26,000 clones, of which over 65% are seen a single time; roughly half belongs to the top ten. The sequencing here drew on PBMCs, taken after 12 months of ibrutinib treatment. These receptors were obtained from a human donor with chronic lymphocytic leukemia.

This sequence joins TRBV6-4 and TRBJ1-4; possible D gene TRBD1, 5 bases. Germline V gene lookup returns CDR1 MRHNA and CDR2 SNTAGT. The length of the CDR3 is 15 residues. Trimming removed 7 bases at V and 6 bases at J, with 18 bases between. CDR3 in DNA: TGTGCCAGCAATTCCCGGGGGGGAGGAGATGAAAAACTGTTTTTT. Its translation is CASNSRGGGDEKLFF.

The chain employs TRBV4-1 and TRBJ2-5, with a weak D call TRBD1 (5 bases). Trimming stripped 2 bases from V and 5 bases from J, with 9 bases between. The CDR3 consists of 13 residues. In germline, CDR1 is MGHRA, CDR2 YSYEKL. CDR3 residues: CASSQIRGETQYF. The CDR3, as DNA: TGCGCCAGCAGCCAAATTAGGGGTGAGACCCAGTACTTC.

This chain connects TRBV19 to TRBJ1-4; D is unresolved. With 6 bases removed from V and 9 bases from J, the gap between germline ends came to 11 bases. The germline V gene encodes CDR1 LNHDA and CDR2 SQIVND (reference sequence). The CDR3 spans 12 residues. CDR3 loop: CASSIGGKKLFF. The DNA for the CDR3 is TGTGCCAGTAGCATCGGCGGTAAAAAACTGTTTTTT.

The J gene is TRBJ2-7, the V gene TRBV19; 7 positions agree with TRBD2. Trimming cost V 7 bases and J 3 bases; bases outside gene matches: 9. The CDR3 totals 14 residues. Germline V gives CDR1 LNHDA, CDR2 SQIVND (reference sequence). The CDR3 spells CASTENGGFYEQYF. The CDR3 DNA reads TGTGCCAGTACCGAAAACGGGGGGTTCTACGAGCAGTACTTC.

The gene calls are TRBV2 and TRBJ2-2, with TRBD2 identical over 9 bases. CDR3 length: 16 residues. Germline V gene data show CDR1 as SNHLY and CDR2 as FYNNEI. V lost 7 bases, J lost 2 bases, and 8 bases stayed unmatched. This chain's CDR3 is CASIRERGANTGELFF. As DNA, the CDR3 is TGTGCCAGCATACGGGAGCGGGGGGCTAACACCGGGGAGCTGTTTTTT.

This rearrangement joins TRBV19 to TRBJ2-1; no definite D call. The germline gives CDR1 LNHDA, CDR2 SQIVND (reference sequence). The CDR3 sequence is 16 residues long. V was shortened by 7 bases and J by 0 bases, with 16 bases between the two germline ends. CDR3 nucleotides: TGTGCCAGTACAAGCTATCACCATGGCTCCTACAATGAGCAGTTCTTC. This encodes CASTSYHHGSYNEQFF.

The rearrangement joins TRBV5-6 to TRBJ2-3; D ambiguous. CDR1 is SGHDT and CDR2 is YYEEEE in the germline V gene. V lost 0 bases to trimming and J lost 5 bases, with 1 base between them. The CDR3 contains 11 residues. The CDR3 nucleotides read TGTGCCAGCAGCTTGGAAGATACGCAGTATTTT. Residues: CASSLEDTQYF.

This clone was seen only once. V is TRBV7-3 and J is TRBJ1-1; no firm D call. Trimming took off 4 bases at V and 6 bases at J, with 9 bases between the two ends. This CDR3 contains 12 residues. Germline CDR1 is SGHTA and CDR2 is FQGTGA. The CDR3 sequence: CASSSGPSEAFF. CDR3 coding DNA: TGTGCCAGCAGCTCAGGACCCTCTGAAGCTTTCTTT.

The chain joins TRBV5-1 to TRBJ2-1, with 8 nucleotides matching TRBD2. The V gene's germline CDR1 is SGHRS and CDR2 YFSETQ. Trimming took 0 bases from V and 8 from J; bases not matched to a gene: 7. The CDR3 sequence is 15 residues long. The CDR3 nucleotides are TGCGCCAGCAGCTTGGTGGTAGCGGGGCTGGATGAGCAGTTCTTC. It is translated as CASSLVVAGLDEQFF.

The rearrangement links TRBV2 to TRBJ2-1; no reliable D call. Trimming cost V 3 bases and J 9 bases, with 6 bases left between them. CDR1 is SNHLY, CDR2 FYNNEI, per germline. This CDR3 has 11 residues. Here the CDR3 reads CASSDQFEQFF. CDR3 in DNA: TGTGCCAGCAGTGACCAGTTTGAGCAGTTCTTC. The whole variable domain, filled in from reference TRBV2 and TRBJ2-1, reads EPEVTQTPSHQVTQMGQEVILRCVPISNHLYFYWYRQILGQKVEFLVSFYNNEISEKSEIFDDQFSVERPDGSNFTLKIRSTKLEDSAMYFCASSDQFEQFFGPGTRLTVL.

This clone was seen a single time. The rearrangement uses TRBV6-5 and TRBJ1-5; unclear D gene. V lost 7 bases and J 0 bases, leaving 13 bases between the germline ends. The CDR3 consists of 15 residues. CDR1 is MNHEY, CDR2 SVGAGI, per germline. The CDR3, as DNA: TGTGCCAGCACCCCCCTGGCAAATAGCAATCAGCCCCAGCATTTT. This gives the protein CASTPLANSNQPQHF.

The genes are TRBV6-1 and TRBJ1-4; possibly TRBD1 for D (6 bases). The CDR3 has 17 amino acids. CDR1 MNHNS and CDR2 SASEGT come from the germline V gene. V gave up 8 bases and J gave up 0 bases, with 19 bases separating them. CDR3 DNA: TGTGCCAGCGGTGCCCCGGGGGCGCGGGCAACTAATGAAAAACTGTTTTTT. Protein: CASGAPGARATNEKLFF.

This sequence joins TRBV4-1 and TRBJ2-3; 8 nucleotides match TRBD2. The J segment lost 0 bases and the V segment lost 4 bases, leaving 12 bases of the junction unmatched. From germline, CDR1 is MGHRA and CDR2 YSYEKL. The CDR3 is made up of 18 amino acids. CDR3 region: CASSLGGGGGVSTDTQYF. The DNA for the CDR3 is TGCGCCAGCAGCCTCGGGGGGGGCGGGGGCGTGAGCACAGATACGCAGTATTTT.

This clone was recorded once. The V and J genes are TRBV28 and TRBJ1-6, with TRBD1 as a possible D gene (5 bases). The CDR3 is 13 amino acids. CDR1 is MDHEN, CDR2 SYDVKM, per germline. Trimming stripped 5 bases from V and 9 bases from J, with 11 bases between. The DNA of the CDR3 is TGTGCCAGCAGTACCGGGACTATTTCACCCCTCCACTTT. Amino acid sequence: CASSTGTISPLHF.

This clone was seen more than once but under ten times. The chain is built from TRBV9 and TRBJ1-1, with D hard to call. The V end lost 0 bases, the J end lost 4 bases, and 13 bases lay between the germline ends. CDR3 size: 15 residues. CDR1 is SGDLS, CDR2 YYNGEE, per germline. The CDR3 protein is CASSVGNRIPTEAFF. In DNA form, the CDR3 reads TGTGCCAGCAGCGTAGGTAACAGAATCCCCACTGAAGCTTTCTTT.

This chain uses TRBV4-1 with TRBJ1-5; D remains unclear. The CDR3 is made up of 16 amino acids. The V and J ends lost 4 bases and 0 bases respectively, with 13 bases between them. CDR1 MGHRA and CDR2 YSYEKL come from the germline V gene. In nucleotides, the CDR3 is TGCGCCAGCAGCCCCCGGGGAGGATATAGCAATCAGCCCCAGCATTTT. This translates into CASSPRGGYSNQPQHF.